Each of the 2 T cell receptor beta chains below was sequenced from the same sample in a study of blood T cell repertoires in COVID-19. Here immunoSEQ multiplex PCR was the method, and the copy in TCRdb shows in-frame clones only, minus some. The sample has about 480,000 clones; 70% to 90% are singletons. Sequenced material: peripheral blood. These receptors were obtained from a woman in her forties or fifties with COVID-19, enrolled during active disease.

This chain links TRBV5-6 with TRBJ2-7, with no clear D. The germline V gene encodes CDR1 SGHDT and CDR2 YYEEEE. The V and J ends lost 2 bases and 3 bases respectively, with 15 bases between them. The CDR3 is 15 residues long. The CDR3 here is CASSFLAHEDYEQYF. The CDR3, as DNA: TGTGCCAGCAGCTTTTTGGCCCATGAAGACTACGAGCAGTACTTC.

This chain links TRBV19 with TRBJ1-5; no clear D. Germline V gene sequence: CDR1 LNHDA, CDR2 SQIVND (reference sequence). The CDR3 covers 14 residues. With 5 bases removed from V and 3 bases from J, the gap between germline ends came to 11 bases. The CDR3 bases are TGTGCCAGTAGTGTACGACGGGACAATCAGCCCCAGCATTTT. The encoded protein is CASSVRRDNQPQHF.